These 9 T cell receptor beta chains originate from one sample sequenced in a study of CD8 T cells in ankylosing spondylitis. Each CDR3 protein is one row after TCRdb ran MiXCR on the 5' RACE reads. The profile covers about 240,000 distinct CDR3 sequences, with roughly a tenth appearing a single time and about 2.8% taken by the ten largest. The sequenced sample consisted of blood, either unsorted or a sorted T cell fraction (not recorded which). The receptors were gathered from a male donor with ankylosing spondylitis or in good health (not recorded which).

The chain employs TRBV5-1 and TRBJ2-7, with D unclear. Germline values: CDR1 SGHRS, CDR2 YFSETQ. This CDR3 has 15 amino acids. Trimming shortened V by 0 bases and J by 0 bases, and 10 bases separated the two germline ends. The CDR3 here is CASSLGGITSYEQYF. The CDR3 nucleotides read TGCGCCAGCAGCTTGGGGGGAATCACCTCCTACGAGCAGTACTTC.

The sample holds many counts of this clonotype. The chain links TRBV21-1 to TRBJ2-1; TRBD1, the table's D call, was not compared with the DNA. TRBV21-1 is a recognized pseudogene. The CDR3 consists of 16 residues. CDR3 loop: CASSDQIRGAYNEQFF. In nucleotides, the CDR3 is TGTGCCAGCAGCGACCAGATCAGGGGTGCCTACAATGAGCAGTTCTTC.

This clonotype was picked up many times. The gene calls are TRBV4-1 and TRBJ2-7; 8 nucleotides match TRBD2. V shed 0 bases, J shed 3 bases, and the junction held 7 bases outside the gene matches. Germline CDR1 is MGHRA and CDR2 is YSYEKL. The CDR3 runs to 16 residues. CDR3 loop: CASSQDPAGAIYEQYF. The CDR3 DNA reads TGCGCCAGCAGCCAAGATCCAGCGGGGGCCATCTACGAGCAGTACTTC.

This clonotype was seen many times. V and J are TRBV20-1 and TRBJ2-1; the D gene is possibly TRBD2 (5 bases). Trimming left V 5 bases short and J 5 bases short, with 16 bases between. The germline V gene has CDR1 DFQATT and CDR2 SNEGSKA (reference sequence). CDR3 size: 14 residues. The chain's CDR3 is CSAQMDSLNNEQFF. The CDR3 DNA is TGCAGTGCTCAAATGGACTCACTCAACAATGAGCAGTTCTTC.

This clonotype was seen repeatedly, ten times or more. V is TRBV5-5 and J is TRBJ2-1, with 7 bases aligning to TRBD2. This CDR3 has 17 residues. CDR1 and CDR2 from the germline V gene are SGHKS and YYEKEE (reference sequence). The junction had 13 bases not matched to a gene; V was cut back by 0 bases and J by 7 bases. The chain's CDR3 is CASSLVRGGIVQNEQFF. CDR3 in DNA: TGTGCCAGCAGCTTGGTGCGGGGAGGGATCGTTCAGAATGAGCAGTTCTTC.

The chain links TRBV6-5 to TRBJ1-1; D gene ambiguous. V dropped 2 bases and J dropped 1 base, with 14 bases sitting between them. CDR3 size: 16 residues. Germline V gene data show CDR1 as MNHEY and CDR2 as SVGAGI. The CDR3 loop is CASSYSRSLENTEAFF. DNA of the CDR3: TGTGCCAGCAGTTACAGCCGGAGCCTCGAGAACACTGAAGCTTTCTTT.

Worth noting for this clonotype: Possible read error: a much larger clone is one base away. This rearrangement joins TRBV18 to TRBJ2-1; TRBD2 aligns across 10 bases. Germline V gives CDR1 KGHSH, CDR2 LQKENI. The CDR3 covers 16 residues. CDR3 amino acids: CASSPSGTSVRNVQFF. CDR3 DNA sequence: TGTGCCAGCTCACCATCCGGGACTAGCGTCAGGAATGTGCAGTTCTTC.

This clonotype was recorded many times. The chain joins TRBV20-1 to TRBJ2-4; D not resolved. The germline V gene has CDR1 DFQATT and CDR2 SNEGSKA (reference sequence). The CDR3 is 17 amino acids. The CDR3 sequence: CSVTRVGLAVGKNIQYF. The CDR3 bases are TGCAGCGTCACCCGGGTGGGCCTGGCGGTTGGTAAAAACATTCAGTACTTC.

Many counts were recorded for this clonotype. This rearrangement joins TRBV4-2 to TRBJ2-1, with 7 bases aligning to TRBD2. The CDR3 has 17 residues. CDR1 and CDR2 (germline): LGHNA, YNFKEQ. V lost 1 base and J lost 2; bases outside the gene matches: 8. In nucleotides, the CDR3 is TGTGCCAGCAGCCAAGCGGCCGGAACTAGCGCCTACAATGAGCAGTTCTTC. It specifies CASSQAAGTSAYNEQFF.